The clone carrying this T cell receptor (beta chain) was recorded once. The sample belongs to a study of cytomegalovirus exposure and HLA in healthy donors. Both 60 Vbeta primers and 13 Jbeta primers went into the PCR. As originally analysed: Per a later analysis, the number of unique TCR beta chains was some 82 million, of which 9 million to 14 million were shared. Only in-frame clones appear in the TCRdb table, and some are missing; sequencing was by immunoSEQ multiplex PCR. V, J and clone size were drawn from that table, and D and trimming were deduced from the DNA. The table has fewer than 300,000 clones, 70% to 90% seen once. Germline V gene data show CDR1 as SQVTM and CDR2 as ANQGSEA. The V segment lost 7 bases and the J segment 1 base; nucleotides outside the gene matches: 7. This CDR3 is built from 14 residues.

The V gene is TRBV29-1, the J gene TRBJ1-2; 9 nucleotides match TRBD1. This clonotype was obtained from a middle-aged man in good health and CMV-seropositive. The sequencing sample was made of PBMCs. CDR3: CSATGGRDNYGYTF. CDR3 nucleotide sequence: TGCAGCGCTACAGGGGGCAGGGATAACTATGGCTACACCTTC.